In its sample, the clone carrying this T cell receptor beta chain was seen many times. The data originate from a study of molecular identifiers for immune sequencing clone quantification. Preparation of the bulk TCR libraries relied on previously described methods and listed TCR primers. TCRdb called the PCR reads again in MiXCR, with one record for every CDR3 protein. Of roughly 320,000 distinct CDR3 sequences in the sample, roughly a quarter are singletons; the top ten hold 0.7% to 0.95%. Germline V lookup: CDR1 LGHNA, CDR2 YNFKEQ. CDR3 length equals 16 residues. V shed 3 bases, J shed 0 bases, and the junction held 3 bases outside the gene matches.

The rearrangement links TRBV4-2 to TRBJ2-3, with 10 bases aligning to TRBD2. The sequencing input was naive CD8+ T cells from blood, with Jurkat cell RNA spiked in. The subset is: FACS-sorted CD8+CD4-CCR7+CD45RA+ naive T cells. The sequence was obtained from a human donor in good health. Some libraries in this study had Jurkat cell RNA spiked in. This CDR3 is CASSHETSGSTDTQYF. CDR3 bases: TGTGCCAGCAGCCATGAGACTAGCGGGAGCACAGATACGCAGTATTTT.